Listed here are 6 T cell receptor beta chains from one sample, sequenced in a study of T cell repertoires in cytomegalovirus infection. TCRdb reprocessed the reads with MiXCR, giving one entry per CDR3 protein. This repertoire shows around 750,000 distinct CDR3 sequences, approximately 30% found once; its top ten account for 12%. No antigen has been identified for these receptors. The material was cultured CD8+ T cells from PBMCs, obtained from culture after CMV antigen stimulation. Receptor source: a human donor in good health (CMV status not recorded). Some clones in this sample may be carry-over from other donors' samples.

This chain connects TRBV27 to TRBJ2-5; 12 positions agree with TRBD1. Germline CDR1 MNHEY, CDR2 SMNVEV (reference sequence). J lost 2 bases, V lost 2 bases, and 6 bases had no gene match. The CDR3 covers 17 residues. The CDR3 reads CASSLGTGGPRQETQYF. CDR3 DNA sequence: TGTGCCAGCAGTTTAGGGACAGGGGGCCCAAGGCAAGAGACCCAGTACTTC.

The rearrangement links TRBV4-2 to TRBJ2-3; TRBD1 matches 7 bases. Germline CDR1 is LGHNA and CDR2 is YNFKEQ. V lost 2 bases and J lost 3; bases outside the gene matches: 11. The CDR3 extends over 17 amino acids. For the CDR3, the DNA is TGTGCCAGCAGCCAAAGGACAGGCCCCAGCCGGACAGATACGCAGTATTTT. This encodes CASSQRTGPSRTDTQYF.

This clonotype was seen at least ten times. This CDR3 reads CASSQDDRSYYGYTF. The CDR3 bases are TGCGCCAGCAGCCAAGATGACAGAAGCTACTATGGCTACACCTTC. V is TRBV4-1 and J is TRBJ1-2; possible D gene TRBD1, 5 bases. Looked up from germline, CDR1 is MGHRA and CDR2 is YSYEKL. Trimming removed 0 bases from V and 3 bases from J, with 11 bases in between. The CDR3 has 15 amino acids.

A few counts support this clonotype. The CDR3 spells CSATRGGSGNTIYF. Written as DNA, the CDR3 is TGCAGTGCTACGAGGGGCGGCTCTGGAAACACCATATATTTT. J is TRBJ1-3 and V is TRBV20-1; tentative D call: TRBD1 (5 bases). Germline CDR1 is DFQATT and CDR2 is SNEGSKA (reference sequence). The V and J ends lost 4 bases and 0 bases respectively, with 10 bases between them. This CDR3 has 14 amino acids.

The chain combines TRBV20-1 with TRBJ2-5, with 8 bases fitting TRBD2. From germline, CDR1 is DFQATT and CDR2 SNEGSKA (reference sequence). Trimming removed 0 bases from V and 3 bases from J; junction bases left unmatched: 9. The CDR3 totals 16 residues. In DNA form, the CDR3 reads TGCAGTGCTAGAGATACAGCGGGGGCCCAGGAAGAGACCCAGTACTTC. Its translation is CSARDTAGAQEETQYF.

The rearrangement uses TRBV7-9 and TRBJ2-5; D is ambiguous. CDR3 size: 15 residues. Trimming removed 8 bases at V and 1 base at J, with 17 bases between. Germline CDR1 is SEHNR and CDR2 is FQNEAQ (reference sequence). CDR3 sequence reads: CASLPRPGAQETQYF. The CDR3 DNA is TGTGCCAGCCTCCCCCGGCCTGGCGCCCAAGAGACCCAGTACTTC.